Sequencing of this TCR beta chain was carried out in a study of cytomegalovirus exposure and HLA in healthy donors. The primer mix had 60 Vbeta and 13 Jbeta primers. Generated by immunoSEQ multiplex PCR, the TCRdb table keeps only in-frame clones and is missing some. The sample has approximately 150,000 clones, roughly four fifths seen once; the top ten hold under 5%. The germline gives CDR1 MNHNS, CDR2 SASEGT. V lost 4 bases, J lost 8 bases, and 12 bases lay in between. The CDR3 consists of 14 residues. The clonotype comes from a young man in good health and CMV-seronegative. The chain couples TRBV6-1 to TRBJ1-6, with D maybe TRBD1 (6 bases). Material: PBMCs. CDR3 DNA sequence: TGTGCCAGCAGTGGTTCACAGGGTCATTCACCCCTCCACTTT. Encoded protein: CASSGSQGHSPLHF.